This TCR beta chain was observed in a study of cytomegalovirus exposure and HLA in healthy donors. CDR3 length equals 14 residues. With 5 bases removed from V and 4 bases from J, the gap between germline ends came to 13 bases. The germline V gene encodes CDR1 SEHNR and CDR2 FQNEAQ (reference sequence). Vbeta (60) and Jbeta (13) primers were used in the PCR. Clones were read by immunoSEQ multiplex PCR, and TCRdb kept only the in-frame ones, dropping some. The repertoire consists of over 200,000 clones, with roughly 80% occurring once and the leading ten covering 3.5% to 4%. The chain combines TRBV7-9 with TRBJ2-3; maybe TRBD1 (7 bases). Sequencing was performed on PBMCs. The clonotype was recovered from a male donor in good health and CMV-seronegative. The DNA of the CDR3 is TGTGCCAGCAGCCCAGGGGGGACGTCAGATACGCAGTATTTT. This translates into CASSPGGTSDTQYF.